The sequence of this TCR beta chain was determined in a study of monozygotic twins with inflammatory bowel disease. Study-wide results and caveats: Concordance status among twins (concordant versus discordant) showed no link to repertoire similarity, possibly from limited power. Fewer clonotypes were shared with others by IBD patients than by healthy twins, especially with disease activity.

Used for each TCR library was roughly 3,500 ng of total RNA. From its re-call of the 5' RACE reads, TCRdb lists each CDR3 protein once, without DNA. Reported are 300,000 to 400,000 distinct CDR3 sequences; the ten largest clones contain 2% to 2.5%. As for this clonotype: The antigen is undetermined.

Phlebotomy per donor yielded a single 2.5 ml blood sample. The CDR3 sequence is 14 residues long. Germline loops: CDR1 SGDLS, CDR2 YYNGEE. The rearrangement links TRBV9 to TRBJ1-1; TCRdb indicates TRBD1, and absent DNA this call remains unverified. The TCR sequence derives from a human donor with ulcerative colitis or Crohn's disease, or a healthy co-twin of an affected twin (not recorded which). The sample consisted of blood. The CDR3: CASSVDPGLTEAFF.